A single sample gave rise to the 20 T cell receptor beta chains below, sequenced in a study of CD8+ T cells in alopecia areata. Following RNA extraction, reverse transcription yielded cDNA that acted as the sequencing template. Measured with immunoSEQ multiplex PCR; TCRdb has only the in-frame clones, and not every one. The repertoire has roughly 250,000 clones, about 68% of them found once; the top ten carry approximately 1.2%. The material sequenced was CD4+ T cells sorted from blood, taken at week 0. The source of these receptors is a human donor with alopecia areata.

This clone appeared a few times. J is TRBJ2-2 and V is TRBV19; D might be TRBD2 (5 bases). Germline V gene data show CDR1 as LNHDA and CDR2 as SQIVND (reference sequence). V was pared by 7 bases and J by 0 bases, with 12 bases between. This CDR3 region has 15 residues. The CDR3 spells CASIDRGANTGELFF. The CDR3, as DNA: TGTGCCAGTATTGATCGGGGTGCGAACACCGGGGAGCTGTTTTTT.

The chain uses TRBV10-3 and TRBJ2-3; 8 nucleotides agree with TRBD1. The germline CDR1 and CDR2 sequences are ENHRY and SYGVKD. The CDR3 consists of 16 residues. V was clipped by 8 bases and J by 1 base; unmatched bases: 11. As DNA, the CDR3 is TGTGCCATCCAAAAGTCAGGGGGCTTTGGCACAGATACGCAGTATTTT. Translating it yields CAIQKSGGFGTDTQYF.

The gene calls are TRBV29-1 and TRBJ1-5; D is uncertain. With 7 bases removed from V and 0 bases from J, the gap between germline ends came to 10 bases. This CDR3 has 13 amino acids. Looked up from germline, CDR1 is SQVTM and CDR2 is ANQGSEA. The chain's CDR3 is CSAREDSNQPQHF. The CDR3 region has the DNA TGCAGCGCCCGGGAGGATAGCAATCAGCCCCAGCATTTT.

This CDR3 reads CAWSVPPAEGVTEAFF. The DNA for the CDR3 is TGTGCCTGGAGTGTCCCGCCAGCTGAAGGAGTCACTGAAGCTTTCTTT. The chain carries TRBV30 and TRBJ1-1, with D unresolved. Germline V CDR1 and CDR2: GTSNPN, SVGIG (reference sequence). CDR3 length: 16 residues. Trimming pared 0 bases from V and 4 bases from J, leaving 18 bases between.

The chain links TRBV2 to TRBJ1-1; TRBD1 matches 8 bases. Germline values: CDR1 SNHLY, CDR2 FYNNEI. Losses at the gene ends were 8 bases for V and 0 bases for J; bases not matched to a gene: 8. The CDR3 extends over 15 amino acids. CDR3 DNA sequence: TGTGCCAGCGGGGACCCACAGGGGGTGAACACTGAAGCTTTCTTT. The encoded protein is CASGDPQGVNTEAFF.

The V call is TRBV29-1, the J call TRBJ1-2, with no clear D. Germline CDR1 reads SQVTM; CDR2 reads ANQGSEA. This CDR3 has 14 residues. V dropped 1 base and J dropped 7 bases, with 16 bases sitting between them. CDR3 DNA: TGCAGCGTTGAAGGGGGAGTTGGCTTAGGTGGCTACACCTTC. Amino acids: CSVEGGVGLGGYTF.

J is TRBJ2-1 and V is TRBV29-1, with D perhaps assigned TRBD1 or TRBD2 (5 bases each). V lost 1 base and J 4 bases, leaving 11 bases between the germline ends. CDR1 is SQVTM, CDR2 ANQGSEA, per germline. The CDR3 is made up of 14 amino acids. In DNA, the CDR3 is TGCAGCGTTGAAGGCCAGGGCGGGTACAATGAGCAGTTCTTC. Its protein is CSVEGQGGYNEQFF.

The gene calls are TRBV7-9 and TRBJ2-3; D unclear. Germline V gene sequence: CDR1 SEHNR, CDR2 FQNEAQ (reference sequence). V lost 1 base and J lost 0, with 11 bases in between. This CDR3 is 16 amino acids long. The CDR3 is CASSLDLGVSTDTQYF. In nucleotides, the CDR3 is TGTGCCAGCAGCTTAGATCTCGGCGTAAGCACAGATACGCAGTATTTT.

The J gene is TRBJ1-1, the V gene TRBV29-1; 11 bases map to TRBD1. Trimming at V came to 6 bases and at J to 0 bases, leaving 3 bases not matched to a gene. Germline V gene lookup returns CDR1 SQVTM and CDR2 ANQGSEA. This CDR3 has 14 residues. The CDR3, as DNA: TGCAGCGTGGACAGGGGGCCAATGAACACTGAAGCTTTCTTT. Protein product: CSVDRGPMNTEAFF.

The rearrangement links TRBV11-2 to TRBJ2-1; perhaps D is TRBD1 or TRBD2 (5 bases each). This CDR3 has 12 residues. CDR1 is SGHAT and CDR2 is FQNNGV in the germline V gene. V lost 8 bases and J 9 bases, leaving 14 bases between the germline ends. CDR3 in amino acids: CASAEFGAEQFF. The DNA of the CDR3 is TGTGCCAGCGCAGAATTCGGGGCTGAGCAGTTCTTC.

This sequence joins TRBV29-1 and TRBJ2-1; D is possibly TRBD1 (6 bases). The germline V gene has CDR1 SQVTM and CDR2 ANQGSEA. CDR3 length: 18 residues. With 6 bases removed from V and 3 bases from J, the gap between germline ends came to 27 bases. The CDR3 nucleotides are TGCAGCGTCCGAAGGGACATGAGTCTACGGCGGAACTACAATGAGCAGTTCTTC. Translating it yields CSVRRDMSLRRNYNEQFF.

The chain has TRBV7-2 and TRBJ2-2; TRBD1 is a possible D gene (6 bases). Germline V gene lookup returns CDR1 SGHTA and CDR2 FQGNSA. The germline V and J ends were trimmed by 5 bases and 0 bases, with 13 bases remaining between them. The CDR3 consists of 16 residues. CDR3 DNA: TGTGCCAGCAGCCCACAGGGTCCTTCGAACACCGGGGAGCTGTTTTTT. This gives the protein CASSPQGPSNTGELFF.

The gene calls are TRBV30 and TRBJ2-5; no reliable D call. Germline-derived CDR1 and CDR2 are GTSNPN and SVGIG (reference sequence). The V gene lost 0 bases and the J gene lost 5 bases, with 10 bases spanning the gap. This CDR3 has 13 residues. The CDR3 DNA sequence: TGTGCCTGGAGTGTAGGCATTAGGGAGACCCAGTACTTC. Translation gives CAWSVGIRETQYF.

The chain recombines TRBV2 with TRBJ1-5; D is unclear. The CDR3 spans 11 residues. CDR1 SNHLY and CDR2 FYNNEI come from the germline V gene. Trimming took off 4 bases at V and 10 bases at J, with 8 bases between the two ends. CDR3 in DNA: TGTGCCAGCAGTGTCTCGGGACCCCAGCATTTT. It specifies CASSVSGPQHF.

J is TRBJ2-5 and V is TRBV5-1; D may be TRBD1 (6 bases). CDR3 length equals 14 residues. CDR1 and CDR2 from the germline V gene are SGHRS and YFSETQ. V was shortened by 1 base and J by 1 base, with 8 bases between the two germline ends. For the CDR3, the DNA is TGCGCCAGCAGCTTGACAGGGATCCAAGAGACCCAGTACTTC. Protein: CASSLTGIQETQYF.

The V gene is TRBV18, the J gene TRBJ1-4; D unresolved. With 3 bases removed from V and 5 bases from J, the gap between germline ends came to 13 bases. Germline CDR1 and CDR2: KGHSH and LQKENI. This CDR3 is built from 15 residues. DNA for the CDR3: TGTGCCAGCTCACCGAACGGAGGATCGAATGAAAAACTGTTTTTT. Residues: CASSPNGGSNEKLFF. Together with reference TRBV18 and TRBJ1-4, the CDR3 gives the full variable domain: NAGVMQNPRHLVRRRGQEARLRCSPMKGHSHVYWYRQLPEEGLKFMVYLQKENIIDESGMPKERFSAEFPKEGPSILRIQQVVRGDSAAYFCASSPNGGSNEKLFFGSGTQLSVL.

This clone was detected only a few times. The chain links TRBV25-1 to TRBJ1-6; 7 nucleotides agree with TRBD1. The germline V gene encodes CDR1 MGHDK and CDR2 SYGVNS. The CDR3 contains 14 residues. After removal of 10 bases from V and 4 bases from J, the junction contained 7 bases not matched to a gene. The CDR3 reads CATRGQPYNSPLHF. In DNA, the CDR3 is TGTGCCACCAGGGGACAGCCTTATAATTCACCCCTCCACTTT.

This clone was detected only a few times. The chain employs TRBV7-9 and TRBJ1-1; possible D gene TRBD1, 5 bases. CDR1 is SEHNR, CDR2 FQNEAQ, per germline (reference sequence). This CDR3 region has 12 residues. The V end lost 5 bases, the J end lost 8 bases, and 12 bases lay between the germline ends. CDR3 region: CASSPGTVEAFF. The CDR3 region has the DNA TGTGCCAGCAGCCCTGGGACCGTGGAAGCTTTCTTT.

This clone has just one count. The chain links TRBV7-6 to TRBJ2-1; TRBD2 matches at 8 bases. The CDR3 is made up of 15 amino acids. The germline gives CDR1 SGHVS, CDR2 FNYEAQ. The trim removed 1 base at V and 1 base at J, leaving 0 bases unmatched. CDR3 loop: CASSLGGGSYNEQFF. DNA for the CDR3: TGTGCCAGCAGCTTAGGCGGGGGGTCCTACAATGAGCAGTTCTTC.

The chain employs TRBV5-1 and TRBJ2-5; 7 bases line up with TRBD1. J gave up 5 bases and V 4 bases, and 11 bases lay outside the gene matches. Germline assignment: CDR1 SGHRS and CDR2 YFSETQ. This CDR3 is 15 amino acids long. CDR3 sequence: CASSALQGPGETQYF. For the CDR3, the DNA is TGCGCCAGCAGCGCCCTACAGGGGCCAGGGGAGACCCAGTACTTC.